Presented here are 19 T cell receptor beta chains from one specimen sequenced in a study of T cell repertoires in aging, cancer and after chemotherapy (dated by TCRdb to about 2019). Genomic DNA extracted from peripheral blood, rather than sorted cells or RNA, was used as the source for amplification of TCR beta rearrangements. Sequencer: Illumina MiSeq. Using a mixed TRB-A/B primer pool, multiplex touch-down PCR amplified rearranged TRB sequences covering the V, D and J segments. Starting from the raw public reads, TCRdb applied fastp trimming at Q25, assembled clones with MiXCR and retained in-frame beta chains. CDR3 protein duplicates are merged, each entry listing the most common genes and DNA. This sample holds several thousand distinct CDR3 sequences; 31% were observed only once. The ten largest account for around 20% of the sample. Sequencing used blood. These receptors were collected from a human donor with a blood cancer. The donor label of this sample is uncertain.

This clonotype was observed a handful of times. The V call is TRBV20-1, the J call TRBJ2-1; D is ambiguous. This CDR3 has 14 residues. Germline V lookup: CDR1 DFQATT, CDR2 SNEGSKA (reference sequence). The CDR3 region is CSLPVSRVYNEQFF. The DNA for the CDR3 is TGCAGCCTCCCAGTTAGTCGGGTTTACAATGAGCAGTTCTTC.

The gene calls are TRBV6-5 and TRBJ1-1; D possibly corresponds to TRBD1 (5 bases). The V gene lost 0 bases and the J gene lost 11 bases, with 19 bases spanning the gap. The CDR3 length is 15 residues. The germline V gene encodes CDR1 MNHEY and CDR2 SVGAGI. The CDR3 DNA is TGTGCCAGCAGTTACTCGACGGGGCCAGGGCAAGGCGCTTTCTTT. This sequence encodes CASSYSTGPGQGAFF.

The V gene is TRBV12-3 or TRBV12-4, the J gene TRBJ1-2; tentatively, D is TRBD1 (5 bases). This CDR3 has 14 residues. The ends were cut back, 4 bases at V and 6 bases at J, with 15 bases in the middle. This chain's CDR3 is CASSYSRLGDGYTF. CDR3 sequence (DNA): TGTGCCAGCAGTTATTCTAGGCTGGGGGATGGCTACACCTTC.

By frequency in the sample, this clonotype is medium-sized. In DNA, the CDR3 is TGCAGCGGTATTAGGGGTTACACCGGGGAGCTGTTTTTT. It translates to CSGIRGYTGELFF. The rearrangement uses TRBV29-1 and TRBJ2-2, with a tentative D call TRBD1 (5 bases). Between the trimmed V and J ends, which lost 7 bases and 3 bases, there was a span of 12 bases. Germline values: CDR1 SQVTM, CDR2 ANQGSEA. The length of the CDR3 is 13 residues.

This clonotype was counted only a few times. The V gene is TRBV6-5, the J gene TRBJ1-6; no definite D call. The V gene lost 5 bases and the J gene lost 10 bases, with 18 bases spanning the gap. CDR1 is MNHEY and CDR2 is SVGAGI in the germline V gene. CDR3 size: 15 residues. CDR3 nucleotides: TGTGCCAGCAGTGAAGTGAGGGTCGAGTGGTCACCCCTCCACTTT. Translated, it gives CASSEVRVEWSPLHF.

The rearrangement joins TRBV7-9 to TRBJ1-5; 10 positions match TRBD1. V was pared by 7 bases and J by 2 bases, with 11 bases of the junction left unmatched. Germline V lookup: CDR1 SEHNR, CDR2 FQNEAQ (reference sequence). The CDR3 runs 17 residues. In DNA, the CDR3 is TGTGCCAGCAACCTAGTAGCCGGGACAGGGGGCAATCAGCCCCAGCATTTT. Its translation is CASNLVAGTGGNQPQHF.

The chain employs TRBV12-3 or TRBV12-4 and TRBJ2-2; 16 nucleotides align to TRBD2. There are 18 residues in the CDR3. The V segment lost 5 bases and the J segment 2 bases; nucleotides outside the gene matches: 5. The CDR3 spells CASSPGTSGGANTGELFF. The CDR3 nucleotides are TGTGCCAGCAGTCCAGGGACTAGCGGGGGGGCCAACACCGGGGAGCTGTTTTTT.

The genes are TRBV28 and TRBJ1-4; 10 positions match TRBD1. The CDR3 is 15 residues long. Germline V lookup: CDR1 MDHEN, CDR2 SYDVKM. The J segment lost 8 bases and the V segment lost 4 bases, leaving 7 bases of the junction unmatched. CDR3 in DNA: TGTGCCAGCAGTTCCTCGGGACAGGGGTTAGAAAAACTGTTTTTT. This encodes CASSSSGQGLEKLFF. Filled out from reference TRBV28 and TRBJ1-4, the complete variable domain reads DVKVTQSSRYLVKRTGEKVFLECVQDMDHENMFWYRQDPGLGLRLIYFSYDVKMKEKGDIPEGYSVSREKKERFSLILESASTNQTSMYLCASSSSGQGLEKLFFGSGTQLSVL.

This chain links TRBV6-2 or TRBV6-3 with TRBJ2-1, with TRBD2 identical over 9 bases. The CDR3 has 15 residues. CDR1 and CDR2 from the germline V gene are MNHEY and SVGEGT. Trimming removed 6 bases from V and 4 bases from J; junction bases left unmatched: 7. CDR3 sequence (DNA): TGTGCCAGCAGCGTAGCGGGAGCGCCGTACAATGAGCAGTTCTTC. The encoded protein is CASSVAGAPYNEQFF.

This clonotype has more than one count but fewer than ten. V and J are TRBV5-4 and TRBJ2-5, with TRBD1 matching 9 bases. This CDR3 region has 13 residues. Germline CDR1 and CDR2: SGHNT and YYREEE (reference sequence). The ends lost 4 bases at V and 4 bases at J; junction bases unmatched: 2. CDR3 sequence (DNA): TGTGCCAGCAGCCCGACAGGGGGAGAGACCCAGTACTTC. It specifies CASSPTGGETQYF.

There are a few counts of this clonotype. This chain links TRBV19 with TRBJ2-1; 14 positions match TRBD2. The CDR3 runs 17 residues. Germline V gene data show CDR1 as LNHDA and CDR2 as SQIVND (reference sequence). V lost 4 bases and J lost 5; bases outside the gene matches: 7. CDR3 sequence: CASSTKGTSGSHNEQFF. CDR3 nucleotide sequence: TGTGCCAGTAGTACCAAAGGGACTAGCGGGAGCCACAATGAGCAGTTCTTC.

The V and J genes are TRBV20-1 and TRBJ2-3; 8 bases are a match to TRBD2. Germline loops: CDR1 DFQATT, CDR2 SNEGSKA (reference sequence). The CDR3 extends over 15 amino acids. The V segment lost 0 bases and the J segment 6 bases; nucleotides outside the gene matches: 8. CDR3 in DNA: TGCAGTGCTAGAGATCTTGGCGGGAGGCTCGATACGCAGTATTTT. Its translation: CSARDLGGRLDTQYF.

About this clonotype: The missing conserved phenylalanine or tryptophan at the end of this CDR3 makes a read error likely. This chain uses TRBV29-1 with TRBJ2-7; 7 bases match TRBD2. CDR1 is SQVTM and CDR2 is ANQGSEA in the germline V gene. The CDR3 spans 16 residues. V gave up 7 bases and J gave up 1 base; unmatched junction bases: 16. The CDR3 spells CSAWGGVSGSSYEQYL. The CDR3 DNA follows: TGCAGCGCCTGGGGGGGGGTATCCGGGAGTTCCTACGAGCAGTACTTA.

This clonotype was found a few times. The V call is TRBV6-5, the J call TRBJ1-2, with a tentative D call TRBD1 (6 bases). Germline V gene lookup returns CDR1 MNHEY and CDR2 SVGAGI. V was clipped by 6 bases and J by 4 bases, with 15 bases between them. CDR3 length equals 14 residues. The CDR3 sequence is CASRVPGQIYGYTF. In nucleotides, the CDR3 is TGTGCCAGCAGAGTACCAGGACAGATCTATGGCTACACCTTC.

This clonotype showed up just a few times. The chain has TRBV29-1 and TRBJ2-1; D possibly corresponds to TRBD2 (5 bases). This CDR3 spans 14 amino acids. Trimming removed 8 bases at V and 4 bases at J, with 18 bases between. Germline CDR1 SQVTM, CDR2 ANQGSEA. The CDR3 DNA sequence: TGCAGCCTCCAACGGGGAAACGGGTACAATGAGCAGTTCTTC. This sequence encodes CSLQRGNGYNEQFF.

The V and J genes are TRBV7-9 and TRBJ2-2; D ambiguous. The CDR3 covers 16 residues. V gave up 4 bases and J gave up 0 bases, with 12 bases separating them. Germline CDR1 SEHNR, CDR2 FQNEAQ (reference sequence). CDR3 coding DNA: TGTGCCAGCAGCTCCGCTGGCGCCTCGAACACCGGGGAGCTGTTTTTT. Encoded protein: CASSSAGASNTGELFF.

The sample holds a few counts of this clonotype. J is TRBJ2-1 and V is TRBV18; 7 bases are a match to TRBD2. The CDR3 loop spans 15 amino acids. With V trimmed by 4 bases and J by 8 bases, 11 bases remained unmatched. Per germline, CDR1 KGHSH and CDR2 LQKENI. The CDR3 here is CASSRETSLFDEQFF. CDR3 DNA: TGTGCCAGCTCACGGGAGACTAGCTTATTCGATGAGCAGTTCTTC.

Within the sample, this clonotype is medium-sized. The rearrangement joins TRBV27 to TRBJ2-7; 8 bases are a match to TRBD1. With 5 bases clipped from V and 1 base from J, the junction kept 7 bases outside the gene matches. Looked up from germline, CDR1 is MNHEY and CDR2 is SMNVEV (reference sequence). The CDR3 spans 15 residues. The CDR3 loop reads CASSDTGGPSYEQYF. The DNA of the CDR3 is TGTGCCAGCAGTGATACAGGGGGTCCATCCTACGAGCAGTACTTC.

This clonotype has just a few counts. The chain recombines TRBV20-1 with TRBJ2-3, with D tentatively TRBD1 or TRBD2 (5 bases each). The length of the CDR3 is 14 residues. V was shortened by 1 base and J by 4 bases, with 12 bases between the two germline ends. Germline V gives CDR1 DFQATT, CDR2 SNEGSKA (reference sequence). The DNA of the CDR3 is TGCAGTGCTAGAGGGGGCTTGGGGGCAGATACGCAGTATTTT. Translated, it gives CSARGGLGADTQYF.